The TCR beta chain under discussion was sequenced for a study of shared clonotypes between healthy human individuals. Study-level background: Per-donor plates numbered three CD4 naive, three CD4 memory, two CD8 naive and one CD8 memory.

Per germline, CDR1 LNHDA and CDR2 SQIVND (reference sequence). With 5 bases clipped from V and 8 bases from J, the junction kept 12 bases outside the gene matches. The CDR3 is made up of 15 amino acids. CD45RO negativity and positive selection for CCR7 defined naive CD8 cells, a population that excluded terminally differentiated effector memory CD45RA+ cells. Assay: immunoSEQ multiplex PCR; the TCRdb copy retains only in-frame clones and omits some. The sample shows about 1.9 million clones, around 95% of them seen only once. The material sequenced was naive CD8+ T cells from PBMCs. The sequence came from a man aged 18 to 30 in good health. Some clones in this sample may be carry-over from other donors' samples. The chain links TRBV19 to TRBJ2-1; 7 bases line up with TRBD1. For the CDR3, the DNA is TGTGCCAGTAGTTACAGGGGCGAAAGATTATATGAGCAGTTCTTC. Translated: CASSYRGERLYEQFF.